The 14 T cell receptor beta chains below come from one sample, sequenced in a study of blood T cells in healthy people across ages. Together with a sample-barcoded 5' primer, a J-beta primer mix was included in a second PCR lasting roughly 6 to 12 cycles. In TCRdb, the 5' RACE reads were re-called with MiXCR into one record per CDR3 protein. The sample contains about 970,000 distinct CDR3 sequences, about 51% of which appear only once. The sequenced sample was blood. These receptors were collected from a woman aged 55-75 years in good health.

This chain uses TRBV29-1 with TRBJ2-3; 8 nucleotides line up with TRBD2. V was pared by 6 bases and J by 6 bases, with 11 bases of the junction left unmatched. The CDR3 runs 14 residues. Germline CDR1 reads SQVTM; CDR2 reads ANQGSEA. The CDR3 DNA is TGCAGCGTCCCCCCCGGACTAGCCGGGGATACGCAGTATTTT. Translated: CSVPPGLAGDTQYF.

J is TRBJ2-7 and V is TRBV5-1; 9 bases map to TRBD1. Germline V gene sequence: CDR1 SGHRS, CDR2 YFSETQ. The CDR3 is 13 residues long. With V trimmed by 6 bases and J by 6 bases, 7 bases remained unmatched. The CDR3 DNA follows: TGCGCCAGCAACAAGGGGACAGGGTTCGAGCAGTACTTC. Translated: CASNKGTGFEQYF.

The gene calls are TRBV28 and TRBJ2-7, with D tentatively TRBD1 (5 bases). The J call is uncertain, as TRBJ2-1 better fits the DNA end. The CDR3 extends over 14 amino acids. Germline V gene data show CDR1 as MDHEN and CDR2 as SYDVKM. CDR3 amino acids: CASSLRGRLYEQFF. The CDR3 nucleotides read TGTGCCAGCAGTTTAAGGGGCAGGCTGTACGAGCAGTTCTTC.

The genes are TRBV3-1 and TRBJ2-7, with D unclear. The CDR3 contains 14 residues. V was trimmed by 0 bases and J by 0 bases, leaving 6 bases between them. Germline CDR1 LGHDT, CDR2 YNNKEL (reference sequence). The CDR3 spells CASSQEGSSYEQYF. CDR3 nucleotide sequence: TGTGCCAGCAGCCAAGAAGGAAGCTCCTACGAGCAGTACTTC.

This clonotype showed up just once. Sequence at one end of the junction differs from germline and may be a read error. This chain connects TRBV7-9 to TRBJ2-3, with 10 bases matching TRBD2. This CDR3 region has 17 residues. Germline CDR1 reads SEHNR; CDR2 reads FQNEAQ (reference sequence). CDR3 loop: CASRVLAGAPFTDAQYF. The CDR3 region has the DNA TGTGCCAGCAGGGTTCTAGCGGGAGCCCCCTTCACAGATGCGCAGTATTTT.

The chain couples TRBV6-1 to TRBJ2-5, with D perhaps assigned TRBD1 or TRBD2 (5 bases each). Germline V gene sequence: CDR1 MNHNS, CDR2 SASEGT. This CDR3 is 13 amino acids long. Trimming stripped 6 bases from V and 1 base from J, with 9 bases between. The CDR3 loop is CASRQRGQETQYF. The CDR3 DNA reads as TGTGCCAGCAGACAGAGGGGCCAAGAGACCCAGTACTTC.

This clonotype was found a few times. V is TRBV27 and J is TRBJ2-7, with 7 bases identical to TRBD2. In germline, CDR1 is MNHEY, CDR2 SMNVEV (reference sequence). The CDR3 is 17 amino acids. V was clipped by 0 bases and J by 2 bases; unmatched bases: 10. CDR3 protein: CASSLSGTGLPTYEQYF. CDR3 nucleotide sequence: TGTGCCAGCAGTTTATCGGGGACGGGACTACCTACCTACGAGCAGTACTTC.

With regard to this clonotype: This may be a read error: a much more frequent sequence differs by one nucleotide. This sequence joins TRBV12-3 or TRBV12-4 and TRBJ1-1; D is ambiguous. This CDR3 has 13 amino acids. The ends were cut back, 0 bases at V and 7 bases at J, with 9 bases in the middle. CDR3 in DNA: TGTGCCAGCAGTTTAGCGCGGACGTATGAAGCTTTCTTT. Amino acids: CASSLARTYEAFF.

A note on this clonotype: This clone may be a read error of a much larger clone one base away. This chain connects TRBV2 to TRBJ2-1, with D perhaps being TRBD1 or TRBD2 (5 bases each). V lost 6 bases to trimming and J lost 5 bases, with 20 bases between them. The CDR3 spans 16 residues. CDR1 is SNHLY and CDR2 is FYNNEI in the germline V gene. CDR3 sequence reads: CASSKTWDVADNEQFF. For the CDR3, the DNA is TGTGCCAGCAGCAAAACGTGGGACGTAGCCGACAATGAGCAGTTCTTC.

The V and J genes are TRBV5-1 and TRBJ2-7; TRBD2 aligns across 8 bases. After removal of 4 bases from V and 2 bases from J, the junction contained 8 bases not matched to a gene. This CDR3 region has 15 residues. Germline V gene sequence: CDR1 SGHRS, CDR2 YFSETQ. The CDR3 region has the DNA TGCGCCAGCAGCCCAGGGACTAGTAGGCCCTACGAGCAGTACTTC. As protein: CASSPGTSRPYEQYF.

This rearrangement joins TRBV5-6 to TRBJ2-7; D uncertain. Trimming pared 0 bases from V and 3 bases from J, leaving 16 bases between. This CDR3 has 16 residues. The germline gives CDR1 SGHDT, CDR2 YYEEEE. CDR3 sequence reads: CASSLGQPPNLYEQYF. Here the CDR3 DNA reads TGTGCCAGCAGCTTGGGACAACCCCCGAATCTCTACGAGCAGTACTTC.

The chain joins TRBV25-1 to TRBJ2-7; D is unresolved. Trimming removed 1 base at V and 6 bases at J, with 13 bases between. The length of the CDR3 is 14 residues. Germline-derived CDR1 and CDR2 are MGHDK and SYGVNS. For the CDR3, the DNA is TGTGCCAGCAGTGAATGTACAGATGAGTGCGAGCAGTACTTC. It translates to CASSECTDECEQYF.

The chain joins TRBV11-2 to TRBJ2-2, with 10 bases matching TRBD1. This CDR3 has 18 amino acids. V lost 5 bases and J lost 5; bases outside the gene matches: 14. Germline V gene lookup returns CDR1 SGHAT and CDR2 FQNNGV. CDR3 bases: TGTGCCAGCAGCCCATTTTACCGGGACAGGGGTGGTACCGGGGAGCTGTTTTTT. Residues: CASSPFYRDRGGTGELFF.

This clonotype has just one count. CDR3 bases: TGCGCCAGCAGCTTGGCCCCGAGACGAGGGATCCCCTACGAGCAGTACTTC. Translation gives CASSLAPRRGIPYEQYF. The chain joins TRBV5-1 to TRBJ2-7; weak D call: TRBD2 (5 bases). Germline CDR1 reads SGHRS; CDR2 reads YFSETQ. The CDR3 extends over 17 amino acids. Trimming removed 0 bases at V and 2 bases at J, with 18 bases between. Drawing the rest from reference TRBV5-1 and TRBJ2-7, the complete variable domain is KAGVTQTPRYLIKTRGQQVTLSCSPISGHRSVSWYQQTPGQGLQFLFEYFSETQRNKGNFPGRFSGRQFSNSRSEMNVSTLELGDSALYLCASSLAPRRGIPYEQYFGPGTRLTVT.